What follows are 25 T cell receptor beta chains derived from one specimen sequenced in a study of beta chain features in type 1 diabetes. The authors reverse transcribed all of the isolated RNA, so sequencing captured expressed TCRB transcripts. Repertoires were generated with immunoSEQ multiplex PCR, while TCRdb's copy carries only in-frame clones and drops some. This sample has some 160,000 clones, with about 8.3% found just once. For these TCRs, the target antigens are not known. Regarding the study as a whole: A moderate, significant TCRB CDR3 shortening appeared in type 1 diabetes across four CD4+ subsets.

The sequenced material came from central memory CD4+ T cells from blood. The receptors here all came from a woman in her late teens or twenties with type 1 diabetes.

This chain joins TRBV5-1 and TRBJ1-5; tentative D call: TRBD1 (6 bases). The CDR3 sequence is 15 residues long. Germline lookup yields CDR1 SGHRS and CDR2 YFSETQ. Deletions cut 2 bases from V and 1 base from J, with 10 bases between. The CDR3 protein is CASSLGTQSNQPQHF. CDR3 sequence (DNA): TGCGCCAGCAGCTTAGGGACACAGAGCAATCAGCCCCAGCATTTT.

This clone was picked up a small number of times. The rearrangement joins TRBV6-1 to TRBJ1-2; D is ambiguous. This CDR3 comprises 12 residues. Germline-derived CDR1 and CDR2 are MNHNS and SASEGT. V was clipped by 6 bases and J by 5 bases, with 10 bases between them. The DNA for the CDR3 is TGTGCCAGCAGCCAACAAGTTTATGGCTACACCTTC. This encodes CASSQQVYGYTF.

In its sample, this clone was seen a few times. V gene TRBV6-5 combines with J gene TRBJ1-1; a possible D gene is TRBD1 (6 bases). Deletions cut 6 bases from V and 10 bases from J, with 12 bases between. The CDR3 runs to 11 residues. CDR1 is MNHEY, CDR2 SVGAGI, per germline. CDR3 nucleotides: TGTGCCAGCAGAAGGGGGAAGGGAGCTTTCTTT. Residues: CASRRGKGAFF.

The V and J genes are TRBV19 and TRBJ1-2; D is undetermined. The germline gives CDR1 LNHDA, CDR2 SQIVND (reference sequence). The CDR3 contains 13 residues. V lost 5 bases to trimming and J lost 4 bases, with 11 bases between them. CDR3 sequence reads: CASSVGGSYGYTF. CDR3 DNA: TGTGCCAGTAGTGTCGGCGGGAGCTATGGCTACACCTTC.

This clone was detected a few times. The V call is TRBV7-2, the J call TRBJ1-2; 9 bases agree with TRBD1. V lost 5 bases, J lost 8 bases, and 12 bases stayed unmatched. The CDR3 totals 15 residues. Germline V gene data show CDR1 as SGHTA and CDR2 as FQGNSA. The CDR3 DNA reads as TGTGCCAGCAGCATCCCGGGACAGGGTTTTGTGGGCTACACCTTC. The encoded protein is CASSIPGQGFVGYTF.

This clone was observed a few times. The rearrangement joins TRBV5-4 to TRBJ1-2; TRBD1 is a possible D gene (6 bases). CDR1 is SGHNT, CDR2 YYREEE, per germline (reference sequence). The CDR3 spans 12 residues. V dropped 3 bases and J dropped 8 bases, with 11 bases sitting between them. The CDR3 nucleotides are TGTGCCAGCAGCTGGACAGAAGGGGGCTACACCTTC. This gives the protein CASSWTEGGYTF. The entire variable domain, with the rest obtained from reference TRBV5-4 and TRBJ1-2, is as follows: ETGVTQSPTHLIKTRGQQVTLRCSSQSGHNTVSWYQQALGQGPQFIFQYYREEENGRGNFPPRFSGLQFPNYSSELNVNALELDDSALYLCASSWTEGGYTFGSGTRLTVV.

The V gene is TRBV4-1, the J gene TRBJ1-2; D call uncertain. The length of the CDR3 is 13 residues. CDR1 MGHRA and CDR2 YSYEKL come from the germline V gene. Between the trimmed V and J ends, which lost 4 bases and 4 bases, there was a span of 10 bases. CDR3 DNA sequence: TGCGCCAGCAGCCCGAACACCGCCTATGGCTACACCTTC. Encoded protein: CASSPNTAYGYTF.

Turning to this clone: Other DNA sequences in the sample encode the same CDR3. The chain couples TRBV11-2 to TRBJ2-7; no firm D call. The germline V and J ends were trimmed by 5 bases and 2 bases, with 4 bases remaining between them. Germline V CDR1 and CDR2: SGHAT, FQNNGV. The CDR3 consists of 11 residues. CDR3 in amino acids: CASSPAYEQYF. The CDR3 DNA reads as TGTGCCAGCAGCCCGGCCTACGAGCAGTACTTC.

This clone was found a few times. The genes are TRBV11-2 and TRBJ2-1, with 10 bases lining up with TRBD2. Germline V gene lookup returns CDR1 SGHAT and CDR2 FQNNGV. Trimming at V came to 5 bases and at J to 6 bases, leaving 7 bases not matched to a gene. CDR3 length: 15 residues. The CDR3 nucleotides read TGTGCCAGCAGCACTACTAGCGGGGTGGGCAATGAGCAGTTCTTC. This sequence encodes CASSTTSGVGNEQFF.

In this sample, this clone turned up a few times. The gene calls are TRBV7-9 and TRBJ2-7; 7 positions agree with TRBD1. Germline assignment: CDR1 SEHNR and CDR2 FQNEAQ (reference sequence). CDR3 length: 15 residues. The V and J ends lost 5 bases and 1 base, in that order; junction bases with no gene match: 8. DNA for the CDR3: TGTGCCAGCAGCCCTACTCCGGACAGGTCCTACGAGCAGTACTTC. Protein sequence: CASSPTPDRSYEQYF.

The V call is TRBV5-4, the J call TRBJ2-5; the D gene is possibly TRBD2 (5 bases). CDR1 is SGHNT, CDR2 YYREEE, per germline (reference sequence). The CDR3 runs to 15 residues. V lost 5 bases, J lost 1 base, and 15 bases lay in between. CDR3 nucleotides: TGTGCCAGCAGTGGGAGTCAAATGCCCCAAGAGACCCAGTACTTC. It specifies CASSGSQMPQETQYF.

The rearrangement links TRBV21-1 to TRBJ2-6; the table's TRBD1 call for D was not verified on the DNA. TRBV21-1 is given as a pseudogene. The CDR3 contains 15 residues. The DNA of the CDR3 is TGTGCCAGCCAAGAAAGGGGGCCTGGGGCCAACGTCCTGACTTTC. Amino acid sequence: CASQERGPGANVLTF.

This clone has only a few counts. CDR3 DNA: TGTGCCAGTAGTATTAATCCGGGACAGGGGACGTCCTACGAGCAGTACTTC. Translation gives CASSINPGQGTSYEQYF. The chain is built from TRBV19 and TRBJ2-7; 10 bases are a match to TRBD1. The CDR3 is made up of 17 amino acids. V lost 3 bases to trimming and J lost 1 base; unmatched junction nucleotides: 9. The germline CDR1 and CDR2 sequences are LNHDA and SQIVND (reference sequence).

The chain joins TRBV28 to TRBJ2-7, with 7 bases matching TRBD2. With V trimmed by 3 bases and J by 1 base, 6 bases remained unmatched. CDR1 is MDHEN and CDR2 is SYDVKM in the germline V gene. This CDR3 contains 15 residues. CDR3 sequence reads: CASSLGQGGSYEQYF. DNA of the CDR3: TGTGCCAGCAGTTTGGGGCAGGGAGGGTCCTACGAGCAGTACTTC.

The chain employs TRBV7-9 and TRBJ2-7; no clear D gene. Looked up from germline, CDR1 is SEHNR and CDR2 is FQNEAQ (reference sequence). Trimming stripped 1 base from V and 2 bases from J, with 6 bases between. The CDR3 sequence is 13 residues long. The CDR3, as DNA: TGTGCCAGCAGCTTAGACCCTACCTACGAGCAGTACTTC. Amino acids: CASSLDPTYEQYF.

This clone was recorded at least ten times. The V call is TRBV14, the J call TRBJ2-6; 8 nucleotides agree with TRBD1. Germline V gene sequence: CDR1 SGHDN, CDR2 FVKESK. The CDR3 runs 19 residues. The J segment lost 1 base and the V segment lost 3 bases, leaving 11 bases of the junction unmatched. Here the CDR3 reads CASSQFMGQARSGANVLTF. For the CDR3, the DNA is TGTGCCAGCAGCCAGTTCATGGGACAGGCACGGTCTGGGGCCAACGTCCTGACTTTC.

The sample holds one count of this clone. This chain links TRBV7-2 with TRBJ1-5; D unclear. Trimming cost V 1 base and J 0 bases, with 7 bases left between them. From germline, CDR1 is SGHTA and CDR2 FQGNSA. The CDR3 has 15 amino acids. The CDR3 here is CASSLGRDSNQPQHF. As DNA, the CDR3 is TGTGCCAGCAGCTTAGGCCGGGATAGCAATCAGCCCCAGCATTTT.

The CDR3, as DNA: TGTGCCAGCAGTGTCATAAGAGGAGAGACCCAGTACTTC. Amino acid sequence: CASSVIRGETQYF. The chain uses TRBV6-4 and TRBJ2-5; D unresolved. Trimming left V 4 bases short and J 4 bases short, with 10 bases between. CDR1 and CDR2 from the germline V gene are MRHNA and SNTAGT. The CDR3 length is 13 residues.

The chain is built from TRBV5-1 and TRBJ1-2, with 7 bases identical to TRBD1. V dropped 5 bases and J dropped 4; count of bases not matched to a gene: 8. Germline lookup yields CDR1 SGHRS and CDR2 YFSETQ. The CDR3 sequence is 14 residues long. The CDR3 bases are TGCGCCAGCAGTCGGGACAGCCCTTTCTATGGCTACACCTTC. Residues: CASSRDSPFYGYTF.

The rearrangement joins TRBV30 to TRBJ1-5, with D tentatively TRBD1 (5 bases). Germline CDR1 is GTSNPN and CDR2 is SVGIG (reference sequence). V was trimmed by 3 bases and J by 7 bases, leaving 16 bases between them. The CDR3 has 14 residues. CDR3 sequence: CAWSGGTNGQPQHF. The CDR3 DNA reads as TGTGCCTGGAGCGGCGGGACCAACGGCCAGCCCCAGCATTTT. The full variable domain, in which reference TRBV30 and TRBJ1-5 provide the parts outside the CDR3, is SQTIHQWPATLVQPVGSPLSLECTVEGTSNPNLYWYRQAAGRGLQLLFYSVGIGQISSEVPQNLSASRPQDRQFILSSKKLLLSDSGFYLCAWSGGTNGQPQHFGDGTRLSIL.

This clone was detected a few times. V is TRBV29-1 and J is TRBJ1-4; no definite D call. This CDR3 has 13 amino acids. The V gene lost 7 bases and the J gene lost 6 bases, with 15 bases spanning the gap. The germline V gene encodes CDR1 SQVTM and CDR2 ANQGSEA. CDR3 bases: TGCAGCGCTAAAAACGGTCCTTATGAAAAACTGTTTTTT. It encodes CSAKNGPYEKLFF.

This clone came up a few times. The CDR3 region has the DNA TGTGCCAGCAGCCAATCGTTCAGTTCCTACAATGAGCAGTTCTTC. This codes for CASSQSFSSYNEQFF. The gene calls are TRBV5-8 and TRBJ2-1, with D unresolved. There are 15 residues in the CDR3. V lost 4 bases and J lost 1, with 12 bases in between. CDR1 and CDR2 (germline): SGHTS, YDEGEE.

The V call is TRBV19, the J call TRBJ1-5; a possible D gene is TRBD1 (5 bases). The CDR3 is 15 residues long. Trimming removed 0 bases at V and 7 bases at J, with 13 bases between. Germline CDR1 and CDR2: LNHDA and SQIVND (reference sequence). The CDR3 coding sequence is TGTGCCAGTAGTATAGAACCCCGGGGGGGACAGCCCCAGCATTTT. Translating it yields CASSIEPRGGQPQHF.

A few counts support this clone. The chain couples TRBV7-2 to TRBJ2-5; D possibly corresponds to TRBD2 (6 bases). Germline V gene lookup returns CDR1 SGHTA and CDR2 FQGNSA. There are 14 residues in the CDR3. The germline V and J ends were trimmed by 8 bases and 0 bases, with 13 bases remaining between them. The CDR3 DNA is TGTGCCAGCCGGACTGGGGGGTACCAAGAGACCCAGTACTTC. This codes for CASRTGGYQETQYF.

This clone was counted a few times. This CDR3 is also generated by other DNA sequences in the sample. The CDR3, as DNA: TGTGCCAGCAGCTTAGCGCTAGCGGGAGGGAGCTCCTACGAGCAGTACTTC. Translated, it gives CASSLALAGGSSYEQYF. The chain carries TRBV7-2 and TRBJ2-7; 12 positions agree with TRBD2. The CDR3 runs to 17 residues. V was pared by 0 bases and J by 0 bases, with 3 bases of the junction left unmatched. Germline CDR1 SGHTA, CDR2 FQGNSA.